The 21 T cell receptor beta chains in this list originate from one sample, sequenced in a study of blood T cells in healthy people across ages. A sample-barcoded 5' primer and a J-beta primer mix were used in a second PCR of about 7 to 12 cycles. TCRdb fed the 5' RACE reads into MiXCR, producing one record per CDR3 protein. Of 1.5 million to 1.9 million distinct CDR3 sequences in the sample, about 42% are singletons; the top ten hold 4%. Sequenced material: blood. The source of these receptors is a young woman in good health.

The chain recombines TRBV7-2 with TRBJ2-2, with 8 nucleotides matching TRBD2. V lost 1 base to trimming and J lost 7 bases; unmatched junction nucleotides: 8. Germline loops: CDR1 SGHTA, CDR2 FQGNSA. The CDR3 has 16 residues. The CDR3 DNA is TGTGCCAGCAGCTTAGAAAGCGGGAGAAAGGTCGGGGAGCTGTTTTTT. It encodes CASSLESGRKVGELFF. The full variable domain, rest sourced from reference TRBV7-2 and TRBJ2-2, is GAGVSQSPSNKVTEKGKDVELRCDPISGHTALYWYRQSLGQGLEFLIYFQGNSAPDKSGLPSDRFSAERTGGSVSTLTIQRTQQEDSAVYLCASSLESGRKVGELFFGEGSRLTVL.

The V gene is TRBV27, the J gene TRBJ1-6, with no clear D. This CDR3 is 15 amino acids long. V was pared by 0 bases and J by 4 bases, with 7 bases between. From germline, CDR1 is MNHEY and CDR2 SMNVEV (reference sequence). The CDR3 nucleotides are TGTGCCAGCAGTTTATCCACAGTGTATAATTCACCCCTCCACTTT. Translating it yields CASSLSTVYNSPLHF.

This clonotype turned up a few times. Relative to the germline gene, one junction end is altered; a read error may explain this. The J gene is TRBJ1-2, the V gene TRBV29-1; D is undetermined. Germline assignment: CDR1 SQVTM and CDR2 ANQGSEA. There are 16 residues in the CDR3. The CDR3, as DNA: TGCGGCGTGCCCCCGACCTTACGCAGACGGCTCTATGGCTACACCTTC. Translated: CGVPPTLRRRLYGYTF.

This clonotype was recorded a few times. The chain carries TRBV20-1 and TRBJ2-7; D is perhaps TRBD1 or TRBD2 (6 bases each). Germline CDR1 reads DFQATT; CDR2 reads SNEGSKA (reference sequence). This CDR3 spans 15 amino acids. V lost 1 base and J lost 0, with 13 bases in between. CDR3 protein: CSARVGGSSSYEQYF. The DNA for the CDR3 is TGCAGTGCTAGAGTAGGGGGGTCAAGCTCCTACGAGCAGTACTTC.

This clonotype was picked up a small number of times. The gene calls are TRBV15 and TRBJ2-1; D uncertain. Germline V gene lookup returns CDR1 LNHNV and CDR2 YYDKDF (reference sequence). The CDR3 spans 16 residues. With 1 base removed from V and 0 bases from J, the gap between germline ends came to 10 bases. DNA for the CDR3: TGTGCCACCAGCAGAGTGGGCAGAGGCTCCTACAATGAGCAGTTCTTC. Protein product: CATSRVGRGSYNEQFF.

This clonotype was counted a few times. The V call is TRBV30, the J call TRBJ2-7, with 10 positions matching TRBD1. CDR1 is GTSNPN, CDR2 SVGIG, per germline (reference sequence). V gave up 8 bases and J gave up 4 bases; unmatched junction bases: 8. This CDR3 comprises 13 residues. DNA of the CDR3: TGTGCCGGTGACAGGGGGCGAAAATACGAGCAGTACTTC. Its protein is CAGDRGRKYEQYF.

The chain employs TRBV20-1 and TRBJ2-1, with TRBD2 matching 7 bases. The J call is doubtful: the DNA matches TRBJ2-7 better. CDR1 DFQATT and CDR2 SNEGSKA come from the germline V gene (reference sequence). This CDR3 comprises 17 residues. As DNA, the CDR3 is TGCAGTGCTAGACGCCGACTAGCTCCCAGCTCCTACAATGAGCAGTACTTC. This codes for CSARRRLAPSSYNEQYF.

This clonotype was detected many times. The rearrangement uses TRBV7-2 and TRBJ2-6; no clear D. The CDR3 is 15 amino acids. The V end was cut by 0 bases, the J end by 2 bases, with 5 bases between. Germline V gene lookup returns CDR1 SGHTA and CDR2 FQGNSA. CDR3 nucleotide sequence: TGTGCCAGCAGCTTAGCTCGACCTGGGGCCAACGTCCTGACTTTC. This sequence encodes CASSLARPGANVLTF.

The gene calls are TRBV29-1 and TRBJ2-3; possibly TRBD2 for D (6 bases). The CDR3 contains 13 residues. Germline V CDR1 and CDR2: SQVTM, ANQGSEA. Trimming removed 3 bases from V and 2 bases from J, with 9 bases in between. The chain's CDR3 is CSVDRGITDTQYF. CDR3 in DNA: TGCAGCGTTGATCGGGGGATCACAGATACGCAGTATTTT.

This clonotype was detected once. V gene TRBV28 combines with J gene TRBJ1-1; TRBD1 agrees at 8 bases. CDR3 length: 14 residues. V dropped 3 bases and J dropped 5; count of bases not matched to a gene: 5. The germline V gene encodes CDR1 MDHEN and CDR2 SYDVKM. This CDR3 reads CASSFRGRRTEAFF. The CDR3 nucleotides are TGTGCCAGCAGTTTCAGGGGGCGGCGGACTGAAGCTTTCTTT.

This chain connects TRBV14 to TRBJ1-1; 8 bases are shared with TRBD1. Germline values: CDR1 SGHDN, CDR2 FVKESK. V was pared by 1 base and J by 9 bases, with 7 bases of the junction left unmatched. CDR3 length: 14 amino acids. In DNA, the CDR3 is TGTGCCAGCAGCCAAGGGACCCGGACAGGGAAAGCTTTCTTT. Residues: CASSQGTRTGKAFF.

Written as DNA, the CDR3 is TGTGCCAGCAGTTTAAGAGGACTATCCTCCTACGAGCAGTACTTC. Its protein is CASSLRGLSSYEQYF. This chain connects TRBV28 to TRBJ2-7, with D possibly TRBD2 on 6 matching bases. There are 15 residues in the CDR3. V was clipped by 2 bases and J by 0 bases, with 11 bases between them. Germline V gives CDR1 MDHEN, CDR2 SYDVKM.

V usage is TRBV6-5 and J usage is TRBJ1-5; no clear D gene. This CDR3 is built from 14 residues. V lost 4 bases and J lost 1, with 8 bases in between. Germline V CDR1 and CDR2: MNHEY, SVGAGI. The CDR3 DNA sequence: TGTGCCAGCAGTTCCTCCTCCAGCAATCAGCCCCAGCATTTT. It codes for CASSSSSSNQPQHF.

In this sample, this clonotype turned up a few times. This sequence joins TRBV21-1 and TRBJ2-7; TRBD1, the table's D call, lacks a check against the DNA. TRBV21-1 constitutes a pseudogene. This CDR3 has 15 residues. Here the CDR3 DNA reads TGTGCCAGCAGCAAAGGAGGGTCGGGACGGTACGAGCAGTACTTC. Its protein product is CASSKGGSGRYEQYF.

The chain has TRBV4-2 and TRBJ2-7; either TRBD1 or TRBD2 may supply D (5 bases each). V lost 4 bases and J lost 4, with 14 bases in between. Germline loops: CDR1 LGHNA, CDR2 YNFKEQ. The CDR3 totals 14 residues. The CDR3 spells CASSPGPQLYEQYF. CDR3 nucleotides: TGTGCCAGCAGCCCGGGACCACAACTTTACGAGCAGTACTTC.

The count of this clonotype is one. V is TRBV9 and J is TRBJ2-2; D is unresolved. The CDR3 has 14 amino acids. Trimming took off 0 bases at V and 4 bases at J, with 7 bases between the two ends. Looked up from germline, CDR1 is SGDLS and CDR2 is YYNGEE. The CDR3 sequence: CASSVGRSTGELFF. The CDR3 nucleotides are TGTGCCAGCAGCGTAGGCAGGAGCACCGGGGAGCTGTTTTTT.

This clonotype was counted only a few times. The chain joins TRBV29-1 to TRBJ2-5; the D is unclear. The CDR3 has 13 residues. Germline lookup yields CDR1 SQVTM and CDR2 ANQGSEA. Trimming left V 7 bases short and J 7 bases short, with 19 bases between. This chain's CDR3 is CSAQSADLVTQYF. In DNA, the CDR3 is TGCAGCGCCCAATCGGCAGACCTGGTGACCCAGTACTTC.

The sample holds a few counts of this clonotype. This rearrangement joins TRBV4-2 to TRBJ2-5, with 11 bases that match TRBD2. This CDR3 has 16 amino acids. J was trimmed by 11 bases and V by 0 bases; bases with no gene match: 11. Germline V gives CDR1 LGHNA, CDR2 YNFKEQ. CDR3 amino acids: CASSQDQTSGDNEQYF. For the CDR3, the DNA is TGTGCCAGCAGCCAAGATCAGACTAGCGGGGACAATGAGCAGTACTTC.

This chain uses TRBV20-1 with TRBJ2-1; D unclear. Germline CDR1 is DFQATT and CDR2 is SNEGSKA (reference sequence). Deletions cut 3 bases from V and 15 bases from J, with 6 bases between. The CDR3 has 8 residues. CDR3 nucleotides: TGCAGTGCTAGGCCCCCGTTCTTC. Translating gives CSARPPFF.

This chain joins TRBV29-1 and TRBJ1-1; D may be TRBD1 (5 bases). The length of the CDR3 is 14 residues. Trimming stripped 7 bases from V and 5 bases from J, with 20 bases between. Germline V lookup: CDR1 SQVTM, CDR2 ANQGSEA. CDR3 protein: CSGGVGGLGTEAFF. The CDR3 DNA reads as TGCAGCGGAGGGGTCGGAGGGCTAGGGACTGAAGCTTTCTTT.

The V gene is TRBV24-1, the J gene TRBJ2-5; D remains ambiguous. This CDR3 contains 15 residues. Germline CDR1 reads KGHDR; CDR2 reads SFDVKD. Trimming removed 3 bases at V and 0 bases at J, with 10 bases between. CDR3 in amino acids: CATSDKAAYQETQYF. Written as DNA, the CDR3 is TGTGCCACCAGTGATAAGGCAGCTTACCAAGAGACCCAGTACTTC.